A single sample is the source of the 3 T cell receptor beta chains below, sequenced in a study of T-cell memory formation after mild COVID-19. TCRdb recomputed calls from the 5' RACE reads with MiXCR, one row per CDR3 protein. The table includes a few hundred thousand distinct CDR3 sequences, roughly a quarter detected once. The sequencing input was PBMCs or a T cell subset sorted from them (not recorded which). The receptors shown here come from an adult woman who had mild COVID-19 (a few samples of this study predate the infection). Cell type and time point are not known.

The V call is TRBV7-3, the J call TRBJ2-7; 12 positions match TRBD1. Germline-derived CDR1 and CDR2 are SGHTA and FQGTGA. The CDR3 spans 15 residues. V trimming: 4 bases; J trimming: 5 bases; junction bases outside the gene matches: 6. The DNA of the CDR3 is TGTGCCAGCAGCTCCTCCGGGACAGGGGGCCACGAGCAGTACTTC. Translation gives CASSSSGTGGHEQYF. Based on the CDR3 plus reference TRBV7-3 and TRBJ2-7, the full variable domain is GAGVSQTPSNKVTEKGKYVELRCDPISGHTALYWYRQSLGQGPEFLIYFQGTGAADDSGLPNDRFFAVRPEGSVSTLKIQRTERGDSAVYLCASSSSGTGGHEQYFGPGTRLTVT.

The chain joins TRBV19 to TRBJ2-1; TRBD1 or TRBD2 may be the D gene (5 bases each). Germline values: CDR1 LNHDA, CDR2 SQIVND (reference sequence). The CDR3 extends over 13 amino acids. Trimming stripped 6 bases from V and 4 bases from J, with 10 bases between. Here the CDR3 DNA reads TGTGCCAGTAGGGAGGACATTTACAATGAGCAGTTCTTC. Residues: CASREDIYNEQFF.

The chain uses TRBV6-6 and TRBJ1-5, with D possibly being TRBD1 (5 bases). Trimming pared 5 bases from V and 0 bases from J, leaving 8 bases between. Looked up from germline, CDR1 is MNHNY and CDR2 is SVGAGI (reference sequence). This CDR3 is built from 14 residues. CDR3 in amino acids: CASSAGNSNQPQHF. CDR3 nucleotide sequence: TGTGCCAGCAGTGCAGGGAATAGCAATCAGCCCCAGCATTTT.